These T cell receptor beta chains were read from a single sample in a study of T cells in Graves' hyperthyroidism and ophthalmopathy. Via MiXCR, TCRdb re-called the multiplex PCR reads, giving one row per CDR3 protein. The sample has under 700,000 distinct CDR3 sequences; around 46% are singletons. Specimen: peripheral blood or thyroid tissue (not recorded which). The receptors here all came from a woman between 18 and 29 years old with Graves' hyperthyroidism. CDR3s include the opening cysteine and the closing phenylalanine or tryptophan. Fields, in order: V gene, D gene, clone size, J gene, CDR3 length, CDR3 protein, CDR3 DNA. The D gene is left open where the match is weak. Rows give clone size only sometimes, using once, few, many, or a class for an expanded clone.

>TRBV24-1|NA|many|TRBJ2-2|12
CATRIGAGELFF
TGTGCCACCAGGATAGGGGCCGGGGAGCTGTTTTTT
>TRBV12-3/TRBV12-4|NA|few|TRBJ1-2|13
CASNRAATYGYTF
TGTGCCAGCAATCGGGCGGCAACCTATGGCTACACCTTC
>TRBV10-3|TRBD1|NA|TRBJ1-2|17
CAISESGTGLDRGGYTF
TGTGCCATCAGTGAATCCGGGACAGGCCTTGACAGGGGTGGCTACACCTTC
>TRBV10-3|NA|many|TRBJ2-5|14
CAISESGGGETQYF
TGTGCCATCAGTGAGAGCGGAGGGGGGGAGACCCAGTACTTC
>TRBV7-2|NA|few|TRBJ1-5|15
CASSQVSYSNQPQHF
TGTGCCAGCAGTCAGGTATCATATAGCAATCAGCCCCAGCATTTT
>TRBV9|NA|few|TRBJ1-2|13
CASSVGPGHGYTF
TGTGCCAGCAGCGTAGGGCCAGGGCACGGCTACACCTTC
>TRBV7-9|NA|few|TRBJ1-6|16
CASSPVVGREASPLHF
TGTGCCAGCAGCCCAGTTGTGGGTAGGGAGGCTTCACCCCTCCACTTT
>TRBV7-6|TRBD2|NA|TRBJ2-7|13
CASTYGLDDEQYF
TGTGCCAGCACCTATGGACTAGACGACGAGCAGTACTTC
>TRBV7-9|TRBD1|NA|TRBJ1-2|14
CASRPDRVPTGYTF
TGTGCCAGCAGGCCTGACAGGGTCCCAACAGGCTACACCTTC
>TRBV7-9|NA|many|TRBJ1-1|14
CASSLGQMNTEAFF
TGTGCCAGCAGCTTAGGACAGATGAACACTGAAGCTTTCTTT
>TRBV12-3/TRBV12-4|NA|NA|TRBJ2-2|12
CASRQISGELFF
TGTGCCAGCAGGCAGATCTCCGGGGAGCTGTTTTTT
>TRBV5-3|TRBD1|NA|TRBJ1-2|13
CACNPGQNYGYTF
TGTGCCTGCAATCCGGGACAGAACTATGGCTACACCTTC
>TRBV19|NA|many|TRBJ2-5|15
CASSIATRRGETQYF
TGTGCCAGTAGTATAGCGACACGGCGCGGGGAGACCCAGTACTTC
>TRBV2|NA|NA|TRBJ1-5|14
CASSREGDIQPQHF
TGTGCCAGCAGTCGGGAGGGGGACATTCAGCCCCAGCATTTT
>TRBV19|NA|NA|TRBJ2-2|15
CASSIRPSNTGELFF
TGTGCCAGTAGTATTAGGCCTAGTAACACCGGGGAGCTGTTTTTT
>TRBV5-1|TRBD1|NA|TRBJ2-5|14
CASSVGQGKETQYF
TGCGCCAGCAGCGTGGGACAGGGGAAGGAGACCCAGTACTTC
>TRBV20-1|NA|NA|TRBJ2-7|14
CSARDRDKTYEQYF
TGCAGTGCTAGAGACCGGGACAAAACCTACGAGCAGTACTTC
>TRBV29-1|NA|NA|TRBJ2-7|13
CSVESGGVYEQYF
TGCAGCGTAGAAAGCGGCGGGGTCTACGAGCAGTACTTC
>TRBV19|NA|few|TRBJ1-4|14
CASRRGAIDEKLFF
TGTGCCAGTCGCCGGGGGGCTATCGATGAAAAACTGTTTTTT
>TRBV7-7|TRBD1|few|TRBJ2-7|14
CASSMGQGAGEQYF
TGTGCCAGCAGCATGGGACAGGGGGCTGGTGAGCAGTACTTC
>TRBV19|NA|few|TRBJ1-5|15
CASSIGGVGNQPQHF
TGTGCCAGTAGTATAGGTGGTGTTGGCAATCAGCCCCAGCATTTT
>TRBV2|TRBD1|NA|TRBJ1-5|13
CASQRTGSQPQHF
TGTGCCAGCCAGAGGACAGGGTCTCAGCCCCAGCATTTT